Each of the 18 T cell receptor beta chains below was sequenced from the same sample in a study of blood T cell repertoires in COVID-19. The data were produced by immunoSEQ multiplex PCR, yet TCRdb's version contains in-frame clones alone and is incomplete. The repertoire holds about 670,000 clones, with around 89% as singletons. What was sequenced was peripheral blood. The source is a woman aged 18-35 years with acute or convalescent COVID-19.

This clone was observed a handful of times. The genes are TRBV30 and TRBJ1-2; no reliable D call. Germline assignment: CDR1 GTSNPN and CDR2 SVGIG (reference sequence). The CDR3 length is 14 residues. Trimming took off 3 bases at V and 3 bases at J, with 14 bases between the two ends. CDR3 in amino acids: CAWSQLLRDYGYTF. CDR3 bases: TGTGCCTGGAGCCAACTCCTACGGGACTATGGCTACACCTTC. The variable domain in full, completed from reference TRBV30 and TRBJ1-2, reads SQTIHQWPATLVQPVGSPLSLECTVEGTSNPNLYWYRQAAGRGLQLLFYSVGIGQISSEVPQNLSASRPQDRQFILSSKKLLLSDSGFYLCAWSQLLRDYGYTFGSGTRLTVV.

The V call is TRBV11-3, the J call TRBJ2-7; D gene uncertain. The CDR3 has 16 amino acids. V was shortened by 5 bases and J by 3 bases, with 20 bases between the two germline ends. In germline, CDR1 is SGHNT, CDR2 YENEEA. The CDR3 bases are TGTGCCAGCAGCCAAGAGACAAGACCTATAATCTACGAGCAGTACTTC. This sequence encodes CASSQETRPIIYEQYF.

This chain joins TRBV24-1 and TRBJ1-1; D not resolved. The CDR3 spans 15 residues. V was pared by 4 bases and J by 4 bases, with 15 bases between. Germline CDR1 KGHDR, CDR2 SFDVKD. CDR3 protein: CATSDSRTVTTEAFF. CDR3 nucleotides: TGTGCCACCAGTGACTCCCGAACAGTTACCACTGAAGCTTTCTTT.

This clone was recorded once. The J gene is TRBJ1-1, the V gene TRBV9, with D tentatively TRBD1 (5 bases). The CDR3 loop spans 15 amino acids. V was clipped by 4 bases and J by 3 bases, with 16 bases between them. Germline V gene sequence: CDR1 SGDLS, CDR2 YYNGEE. In DNA, the CDR3 is TGTGCCAGCAGCCCCGGGGGGACCAGGGACACTGAAGCTTTCTTT. Its translation is CASSPGGTRDTEAFF.

The chain is built from TRBV10-3 and TRBJ2-1, with 9 bases fitting TRBD1. The CDR3 has 15 amino acids. Germline CDR1 reads ENHRY; CDR2 reads SYGVKD. The V gene end was trimmed by 7 bases and the J gene end by 2 bases; junction bases not matched to a gene: 6. The CDR3 sequence is CAINLGQGTYNEQFF. Here the CDR3 DNA reads TGTGCCATCAATTTAGGACAGGGGACCTACAATGAGCAGTTCTTC.

This chain joins TRBV7-2 and TRBJ1-6, with D possibly being TRBD1 (6 bases). The CDR3 sequence is 17 residues long. The V end lost 2 bases, the J end lost 2 bases, and 13 bases lay between the germline ends. Per germline, CDR1 SGHTA and CDR2 FQGNSA. CDR3 amino acids: CASSLKLGATYNSPLHF. CDR3 coding DNA: TGTGCCAGCAGCTTAAAGCTGGGGGCGACCTATAATTCACCCCTCCACTTT.

V and J are TRBV19 and TRBJ2-3, with D possibly matching TRBD2 (6 bases). Germline CDR1 reads LNHDA; CDR2 reads SQIVND (reference sequence). V was clipped by 6 bases and J by 4 bases, with 17 bases between them. The CDR3 runs 15 residues. CDR3 protein: CASSHPPTSSDTQYF. CDR3 coding DNA: TGTGCCAGTAGCCACCCGCCCACTAGCTCAGATACGCAGTATTTT.

V and J are TRBV11-2 and TRBJ1-2; D possibly corresponds to TRBD1 (6 bases). CDR3 length equals 16 residues. Germline loops: CDR1 SGHAT, CDR2 FQNNGV. The ends were cut back, 4 bases at V and 4 bases at J, with 19 bases in the middle. The CDR3 bases are TGTGCCAGCAGCTCAAACACAGGGTCAATAGGCTATGGCTACACCTTC. It is translated as CASSSNTGSIGYGYTF.

V is TRBV5-6 and J is TRBJ2-1; 8 nucleotides align to TRBD1. The CDR3 is 15 amino acids. Per germline, CDR1 SGHDT and CDR2 YYEEEE. The trim removed 0 bases at V and 8 bases at J, leaving 7 bases unmatched. CDR3 sequence: CASSLGGQGMYEQFF. The CDR3 DNA follows: TGTGCCAGCAGCTTGGGAGGACAGGGAATGTATGAGCAGTTCTTC.

The genes are TRBV6-1 and TRBJ1-2; no firm D call. CDR3 length: 17 residues. From germline, CDR1 is MNHNS and CDR2 SASEGT. The V and J ends lost 4 bases and 6 bases respectively, with 24 bases between them. CDR3: CASSATRGWGGLDGYTF. In nucleotides, the CDR3 is TGTGCCAGCAGTGCAACACGAGGGTGGGGAGGGCTCGATGGCTACACCTTC.

The gene calls are TRBV24-1 and TRBJ2-2; D unresolved. The CDR3 totals 16 residues. CDR1 KGHDR and CDR2 SFDVKD come from the germline V gene. Trimming stripped 4 bases from V and 0 bases from J, with 11 bases between. The CDR3 DNA follows: TGTGCCACCAGTGAGTTCGACACCTCGAACACCGGGGAGCTGTTTTTT. Translation: CATSEFDTSNTGELFF.

V and J are TRBV3-1 (or the pseudogene TRBV3-2) and TRBJ1-2; 11 nucleotides match TRBD1. The CDR3 is 17 residues long. The V and J ends lost 3 bases and 8 bases, in that order; junction bases with no gene match: 14. Germline CDR1 is LGHDT and CDR2 is YNNKEL (reference sequence). Here the CDR3 DNA reads TGTGCCAGCAGCCACTCCGGGACAGGGGGATTTCTGGGCGGCTACACCTTC. This translates into CASSHSGTGGFLGGYTF.

This clone has a handful of counts. The chain uses TRBV6-5 and TRBJ2-3, with D possibly matching TRBD2 (6 bases). The germline V and J ends were trimmed by 4 bases and 4 bases, with 15 bases remaining between them. The length of the CDR3 is 15 residues. Germline V gene sequence: CDR1 MNHEY, CDR2 SVGAGI. CDR3 sequence (DNA): TGTGCCAGCAGTTCTGAGGAGGGTGGGGCAGATACGCAGTATTTT. Amino acids: CASSSEEGGADTQYF.

The chain combines TRBV7-8 with TRBJ2-5, with 10 bases fitting TRBD2. J was trimmed by 1 base and V by 1 base; bases with no gene match: 3. The CDR3 has 16 residues. The germline gives CDR1 SGHVS, CDR2 FQNEAQ. This CDR3 reads CASSLGQRGGQETQYF. CDR3 coding DNA: TGTGCCAGCAGCTTAGGTCAGCGGGGGGGCCAAGAGACCCAGTACTTC.

This chain links TRBV19 with TRBJ1-2; TRBD1 matches 7 bases. The length of the CDR3 is 14 residues. Trimming removed 7 bases from V and 8 bases from J; junction bases left unmatched: 13. Germline loops: CDR1 LNHDA, CDR2 SQIVND (reference sequence). CDR3 bases: TGTGCCAGTACCTTAGGGGGCCGAGGACGAGGCTACACCTTC. This gives the protein CASTLGGRGRGYTF.

V and J are TRBV10-3 and TRBJ1-1; maybe TRBD1 (5 bases). V lost 4 bases, J lost 0 bases, and 15 bases lay in between. The CDR3 runs 16 residues. Germline CDR1 and CDR2: ENHRY and SYGVKD. The CDR3 DNA follows: TGTGCCATCAGTGGAACTAAGACAGCGATGAACACTGAAGCTTTCTTT. Translation gives CAISGTKTAMNTEAFF.

The DNA for the CDR3 is TGTGCCAGCAGCAACTCGGGACAGGGGGGACGGCAGCCCCAGCATTTT. Translating it yields CASSNSGQGGRQPQHF. This sequence joins TRBV7-8 and TRBJ1-5; TRBD1 aligns across 11 bases. This CDR3 is built from 16 residues. V was clipped by 5 bases and J by 7 bases; unmatched bases: 10. Germline CDR1 and CDR2: SGHVS and FQNEAQ.

The chain couples TRBV2 to TRBJ1-4, with a weak D call TRBD1 (6 bases). In germline, CDR1 is SNHLY, CDR2 FYNNEI. Between the trimmed V and J ends, which lost 2 bases and 3 bases, there was a span of 10 bases. The CDR3 has 15 residues. CDR3 sequence: CASSEQAGANEKLFF. The DNA of the CDR3 is TGTGCCAGCAGTGAACAAGCAGGGGCTAATGAAAAACTGTTTTTT.